A single sample gave rise to the 3 T cell receptor beta chains below, sequenced in a study of human T cells and chemical hapten exposure. The time point was: pre-sensitization, week 0. Treatment denoted: therapeutic diphenylcyclopropenone sensitization with weekly scalp DPC. Each CDR3 protein is one row after TCRdb ran MiXCR on the RACE reads. The sample contains 350,000 to 400,000 distinct CDR3 sequences, less than 6.5% of which appear only once. The sample in question was whole blood, obtained in connection with sensitization to the hapten diphenylcyclopropenone (DPC). The receptors were sampled from a woman aged 50 to 65 with alopecia areata. Some clones in this sample may be carry-over from other donors' samples.

This clonotype was seen many times. The chain uses TRBV29-1 and TRBJ2-1; TRBD1 aligns across 7 bases. There are 14 residues in the CDR3. The ends lost 7 bases at V and 2 bases at J; junction bases unmatched: 8. Germline CDR1 and CDR2: SQVTM and ANQGSEA. The CDR3 reads CSGLRQGPYNEQFF. The CDR3 region has the DNA TGCAGCGGACTAAGACAGGGCCCCTACAATGAGCAGTTCTTC.

This clonotype was picked up many times. The V and J genes are TRBV5-1 and TRBJ2-7; D gene uncertain. V was shortened by 0 bases and J by 2 bases, with 6 bases between the two germline ends. This CDR3 is 13 amino acids long. Germline lookup yields CDR1 SGHRS and CDR2 YFSETQ. The CDR3 reads CASSLGTTYEQYF. The CDR3, as DNA: TGCGCCAGCAGCTTGGGAACCACCTACGAGCAGTACTTC.

A few counts support this clonotype. The V and J genes are TRBV29-1 and TRBJ2-4, with D unresolved. CDR1 is SQVTM and CDR2 is ANQGSEA in the germline V gene. V was trimmed by 1 base and J by 1 base, leaving 20 bases between them. This CDR3 comprises 18 residues. CDR3 nucleotide sequence: TGCAGCGTTGAAGGGCTACCCCAAGGTGAAGGGGCCAAAAACATTCAGTACTTC. This codes for CSVEGLPQGEGAKNIQYF.